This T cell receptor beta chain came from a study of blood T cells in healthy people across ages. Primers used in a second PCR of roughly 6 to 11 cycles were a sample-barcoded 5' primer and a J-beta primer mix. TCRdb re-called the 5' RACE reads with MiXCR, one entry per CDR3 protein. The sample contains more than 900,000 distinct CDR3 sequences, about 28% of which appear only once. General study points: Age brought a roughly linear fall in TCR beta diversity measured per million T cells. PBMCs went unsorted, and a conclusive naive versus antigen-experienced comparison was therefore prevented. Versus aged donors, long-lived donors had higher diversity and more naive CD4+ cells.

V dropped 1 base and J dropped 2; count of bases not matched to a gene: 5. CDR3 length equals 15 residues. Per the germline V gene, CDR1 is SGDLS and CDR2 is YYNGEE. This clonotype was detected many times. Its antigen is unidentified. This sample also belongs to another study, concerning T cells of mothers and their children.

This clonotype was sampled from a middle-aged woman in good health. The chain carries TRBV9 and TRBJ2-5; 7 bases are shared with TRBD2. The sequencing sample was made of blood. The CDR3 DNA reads TGTGCCAGCAGCGTATCTGGCGGGGGACAAGAGACCCAGTACTTC. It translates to CASSVSGGGQETQYF.